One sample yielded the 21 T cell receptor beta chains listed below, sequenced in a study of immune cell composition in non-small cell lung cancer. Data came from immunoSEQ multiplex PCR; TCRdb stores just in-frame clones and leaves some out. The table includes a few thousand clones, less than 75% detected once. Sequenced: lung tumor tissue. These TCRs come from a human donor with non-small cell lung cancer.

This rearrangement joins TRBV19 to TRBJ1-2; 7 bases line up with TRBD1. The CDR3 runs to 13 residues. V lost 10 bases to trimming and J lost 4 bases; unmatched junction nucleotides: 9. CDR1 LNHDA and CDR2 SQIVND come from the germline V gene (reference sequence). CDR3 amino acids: CATWDSKSYGYTF. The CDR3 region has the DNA TGTGCCACCTGGGACAGTAAAAGCTATGGCTACACCTTC.

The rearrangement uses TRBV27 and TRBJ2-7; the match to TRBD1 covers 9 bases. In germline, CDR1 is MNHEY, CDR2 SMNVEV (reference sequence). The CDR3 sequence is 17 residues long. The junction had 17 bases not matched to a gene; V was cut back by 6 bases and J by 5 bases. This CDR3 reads CASRQGALSGILDEQYF. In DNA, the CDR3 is TGTGCCAGCAGACAGGGGGCCCTGTCCGGGATTCTCGACGAGCAGTACTTC.

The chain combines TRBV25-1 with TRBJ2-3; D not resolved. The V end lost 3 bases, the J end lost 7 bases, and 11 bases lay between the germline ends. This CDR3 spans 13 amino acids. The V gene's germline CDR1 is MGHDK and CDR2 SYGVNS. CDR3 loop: CASSEPRNNTQYF. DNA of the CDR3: TGTGCCAGCAGTGAGCCCAGGAACAATACGCAGTATTTT.

The CDR3 region is CASTRQGADTQYF. Written as DNA, the CDR3 is TGTGCCAGCACCCGTCAAGGGGCAGATACGCAGTATTTT. This rearrangement joins TRBV14 to TRBJ2-3; D possibly corresponds to TRBD1 (5 bases). The CDR3 loop spans 13 amino acids. Trimming removed 7 bases from V and 4 bases from J, with 12 bases in between. Germline V gene data show CDR1 as SGHDN and CDR2 as FVKESK.

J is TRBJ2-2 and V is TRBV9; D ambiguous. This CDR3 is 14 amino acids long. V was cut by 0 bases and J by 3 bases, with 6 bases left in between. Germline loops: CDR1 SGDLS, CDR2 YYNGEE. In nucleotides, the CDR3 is TGTGCCAGCAGCGTAGGGCAGTACACCGGGGAGCTGTTTTTT. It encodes CASSVGQYTGELFF.

The chain's CDR3 is CAWSVLWGGETQYF. The CDR3 bases are TGTGCCTGGAGTGTACTGTGGGGGGGAGAGACCCAGTACTTC. The chain combines TRBV30 with TRBJ2-5, with 7 bases lining up with TRBD2. The CDR3 extends over 14 amino acids. Trimming at V came to 0 bases and at J to 4 bases, leaving 5 bases not matched to a gene. Germline CDR1 and CDR2: GTSNPN and SVGIG (reference sequence).

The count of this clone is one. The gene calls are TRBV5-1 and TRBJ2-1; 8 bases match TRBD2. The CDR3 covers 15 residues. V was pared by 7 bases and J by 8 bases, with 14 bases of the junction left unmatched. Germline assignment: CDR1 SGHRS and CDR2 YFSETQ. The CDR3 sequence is CASASLSGSLHEQFF. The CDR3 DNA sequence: TGCGCCAGCGCCTCCCTCAGCGGGAGTCTGCATGAGCAGTTCTTC.

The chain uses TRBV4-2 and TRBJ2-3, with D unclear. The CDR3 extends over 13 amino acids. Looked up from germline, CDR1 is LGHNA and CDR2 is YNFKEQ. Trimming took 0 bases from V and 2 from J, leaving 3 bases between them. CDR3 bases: TGTGCCAGCAGCCAAGATAACACAGATACGCAGTATTTT. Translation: CASSQDNTDTQYF.

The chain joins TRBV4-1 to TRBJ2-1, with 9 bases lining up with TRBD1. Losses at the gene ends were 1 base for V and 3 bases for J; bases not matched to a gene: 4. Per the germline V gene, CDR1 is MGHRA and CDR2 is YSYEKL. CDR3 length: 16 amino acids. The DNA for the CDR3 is TGCGCCAGCAGCCAAGCAGGGACAGGGTTCTACAATGAGCAGTTCTTC. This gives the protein CASSQAGTGFYNEQFF.

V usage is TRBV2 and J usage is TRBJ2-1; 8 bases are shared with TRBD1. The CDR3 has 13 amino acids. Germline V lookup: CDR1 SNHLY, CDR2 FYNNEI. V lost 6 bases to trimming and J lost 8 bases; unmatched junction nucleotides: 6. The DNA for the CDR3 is TGTGCCAGCAGGAGACAGGGGTCGGATGAGCAGTTCTTC. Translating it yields CASRRQGSDEQFF.

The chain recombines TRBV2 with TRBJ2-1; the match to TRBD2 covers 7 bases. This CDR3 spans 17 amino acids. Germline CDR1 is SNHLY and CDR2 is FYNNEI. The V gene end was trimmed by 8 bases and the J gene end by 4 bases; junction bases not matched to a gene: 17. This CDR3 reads CASRGGGSSGGYNEQFF. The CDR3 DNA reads TGTGCCAGCCGAGGCGGCGGGAGTTCTGGGGGGTACAATGAGCAGTTCTTC.

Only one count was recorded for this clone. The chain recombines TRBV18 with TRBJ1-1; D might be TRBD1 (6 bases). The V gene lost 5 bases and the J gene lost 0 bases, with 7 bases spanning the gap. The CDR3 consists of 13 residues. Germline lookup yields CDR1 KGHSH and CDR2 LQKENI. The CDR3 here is CASSWGLNTEAFF. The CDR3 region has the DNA TGTGCCAGCTCATGGGGGCTGAACACTGAAGCTTTCTTT.

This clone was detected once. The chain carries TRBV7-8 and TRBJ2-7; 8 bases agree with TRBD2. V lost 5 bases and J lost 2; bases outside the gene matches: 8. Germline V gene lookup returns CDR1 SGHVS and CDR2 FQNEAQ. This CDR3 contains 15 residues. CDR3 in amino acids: CASSPNSGNTYEQYF. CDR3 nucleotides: TGTGCCAGCAGCCCCAATAGCGGGAATACCTACGAGCAGTACTTC.

CDR3 in amino acids: CASSLVPGNSGNTIYF. DNA for the CDR3: TGCGCCAGCAGCTTGGTTCCAGGGAACTCTGGAAACACCATATATTTT. This chain joins TRBV5-1 and TRBJ1-3, with D possibly TRBD1 on 5 matching bases. The CDR3 sequence is 16 residues long. V was pared by 0 bases and J by 0 bases, with 10 bases between. Germline V gene sequence: CDR1 SGHRS, CDR2 YFSETQ.

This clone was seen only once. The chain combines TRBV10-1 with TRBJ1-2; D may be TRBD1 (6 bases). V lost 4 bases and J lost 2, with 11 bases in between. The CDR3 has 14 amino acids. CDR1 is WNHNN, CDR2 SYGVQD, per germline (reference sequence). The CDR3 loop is CASSGTGLNYGYTF. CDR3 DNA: TGCGCCAGCAGTGGAACAGGGCTCAACTATGGCTACACCTTC.

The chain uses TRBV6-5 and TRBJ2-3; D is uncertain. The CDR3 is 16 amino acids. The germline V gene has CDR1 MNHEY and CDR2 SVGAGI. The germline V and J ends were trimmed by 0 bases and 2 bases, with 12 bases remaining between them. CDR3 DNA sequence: TGTGCCAGCAGTTACTCGGTTAGCATGGCCACAGATACGCAGTATTTT. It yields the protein CASSYSVSMATDTQYF.

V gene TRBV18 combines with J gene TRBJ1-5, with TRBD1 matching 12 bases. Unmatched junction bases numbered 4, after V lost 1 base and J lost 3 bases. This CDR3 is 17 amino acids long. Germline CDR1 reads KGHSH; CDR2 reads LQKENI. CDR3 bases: TGTGCCAGCTCACCACGGGGACAGGGGGCTGACAATCAGCCCCAGCATTTT. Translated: CASSPRGQGADNQPQHF. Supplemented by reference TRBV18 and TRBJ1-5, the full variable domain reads NAGVMQNPRHLVRRRGQEARLRCSPMKGHSHVYWYRQLPEEGLKFMVYLQKENIIDESGMPKERFSAEFPKEGPSILRIQQVVRGDSAAYFCASSPRGQGADNQPQHFGDGTRLSIL.

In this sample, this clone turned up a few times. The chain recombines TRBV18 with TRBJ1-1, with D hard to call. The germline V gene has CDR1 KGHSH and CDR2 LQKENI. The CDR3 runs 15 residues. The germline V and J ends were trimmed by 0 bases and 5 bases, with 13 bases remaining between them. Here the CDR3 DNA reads TGTGCCAGCTCACCACCAGTGCCTAGAGGGACTGAAGCTTTCTTT. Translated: CASSPPVPRGTEAFF.

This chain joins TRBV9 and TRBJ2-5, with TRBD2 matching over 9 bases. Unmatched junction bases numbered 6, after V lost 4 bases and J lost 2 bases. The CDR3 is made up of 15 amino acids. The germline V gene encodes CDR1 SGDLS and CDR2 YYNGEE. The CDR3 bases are TGTGCCAGCAGCTACCTAGCGGGGCTACAAGAGACCCAGTACTTC. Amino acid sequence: CASSYLAGLQETQYF.

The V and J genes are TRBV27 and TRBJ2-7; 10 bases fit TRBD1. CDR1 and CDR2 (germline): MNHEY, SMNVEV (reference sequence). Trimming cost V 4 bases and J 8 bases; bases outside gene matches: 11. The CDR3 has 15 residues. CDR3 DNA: TGTGCCAGCAGTTGGGGGACTCCGGGACAGGGGAAGCAGTACTTC. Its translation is CASSWGTPGQGKQYF.

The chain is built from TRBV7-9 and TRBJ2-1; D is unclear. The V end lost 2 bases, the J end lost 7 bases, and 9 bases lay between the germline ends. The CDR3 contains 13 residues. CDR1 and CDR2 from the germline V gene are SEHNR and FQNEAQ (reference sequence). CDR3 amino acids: CASSLILGNEQFF. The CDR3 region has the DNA TGTGCCAGCAGCTTAATCCTCGGGAATGAGCAGTTCTTC.